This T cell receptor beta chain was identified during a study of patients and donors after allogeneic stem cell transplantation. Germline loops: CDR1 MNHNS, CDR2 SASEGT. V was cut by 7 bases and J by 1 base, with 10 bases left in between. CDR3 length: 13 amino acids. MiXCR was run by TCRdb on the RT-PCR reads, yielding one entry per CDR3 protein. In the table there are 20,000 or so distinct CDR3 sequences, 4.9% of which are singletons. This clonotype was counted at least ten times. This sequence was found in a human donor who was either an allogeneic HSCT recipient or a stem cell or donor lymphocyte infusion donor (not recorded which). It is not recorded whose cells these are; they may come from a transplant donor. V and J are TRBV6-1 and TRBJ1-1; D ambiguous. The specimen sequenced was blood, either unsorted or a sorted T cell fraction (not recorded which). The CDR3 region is CASIRRPNTEAFF. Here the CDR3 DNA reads TGTGCCAGCATTCGACGGCCGAACACTGAAGCTTTCTTT.